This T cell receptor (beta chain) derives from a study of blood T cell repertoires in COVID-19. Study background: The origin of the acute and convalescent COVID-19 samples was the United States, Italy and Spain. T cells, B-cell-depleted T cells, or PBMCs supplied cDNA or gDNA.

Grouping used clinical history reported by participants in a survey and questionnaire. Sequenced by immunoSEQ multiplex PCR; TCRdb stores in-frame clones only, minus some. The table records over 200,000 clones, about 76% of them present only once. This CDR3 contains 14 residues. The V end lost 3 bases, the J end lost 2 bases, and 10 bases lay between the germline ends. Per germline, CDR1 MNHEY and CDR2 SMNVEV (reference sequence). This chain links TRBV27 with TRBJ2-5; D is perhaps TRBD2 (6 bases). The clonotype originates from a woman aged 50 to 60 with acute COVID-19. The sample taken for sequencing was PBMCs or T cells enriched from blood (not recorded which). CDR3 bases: TGTGCCAGCAGTTTGGGGGGACGGCAAGAGACCCAGTACTTC. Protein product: CASSLGGRQETQYF.